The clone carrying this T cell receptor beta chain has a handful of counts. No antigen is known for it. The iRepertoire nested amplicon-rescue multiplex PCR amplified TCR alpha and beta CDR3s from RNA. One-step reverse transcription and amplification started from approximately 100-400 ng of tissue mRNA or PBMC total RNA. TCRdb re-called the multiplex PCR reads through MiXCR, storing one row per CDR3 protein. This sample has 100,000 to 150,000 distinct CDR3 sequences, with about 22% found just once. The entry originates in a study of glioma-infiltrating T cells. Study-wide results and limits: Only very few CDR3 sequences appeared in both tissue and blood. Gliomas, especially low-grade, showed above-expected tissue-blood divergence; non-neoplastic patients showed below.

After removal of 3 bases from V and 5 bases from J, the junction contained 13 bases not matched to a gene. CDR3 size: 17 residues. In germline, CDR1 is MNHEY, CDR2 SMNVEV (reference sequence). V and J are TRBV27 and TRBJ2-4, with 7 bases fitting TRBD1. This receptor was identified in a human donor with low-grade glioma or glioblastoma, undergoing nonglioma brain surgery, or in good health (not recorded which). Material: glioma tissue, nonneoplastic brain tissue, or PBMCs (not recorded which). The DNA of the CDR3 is TGTGCCAGCAGTTTCCCGGGACAGCCTAATGGGCAAAACATTCAGTACTTC. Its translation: CASSFPGQPNGQNIQYF.